The 4 T cell receptor beta chains presented below share a single source sample, sequenced in a study of blood T cell repertoires in COVID-19. Produced via immunoSEQ multiplex PCR; TCRdb's table is partial and in-frame only. The data contain just under 350,000 clones, over 80% of them singletons. The sample comprised peripheral blood. Receptors were obtained from a woman aged 50 to 65 with COVID-19, enrolled during active disease.

The rearrangement joins TRBV11-1 to TRBJ2-2; a weak D match, TRBD2 (5 bases). The CDR3 spans 12 residues. Germline assignment: CDR1 SGHAT and CDR2 FQDESV (reference sequence). Trimming left V 6 bases short and J 6 bases short, with 8 bases between. CDR3 in DNA: TGTGCCAGCAGTCGGGGTCCCGGGGAGCTGTTTTTT. Encoded protein: CASSRGPGELFF. The full variable domain, completed using reference TRBV11-1 and TRBJ2-2, is EAEVAQSPRYKITEKSQAVAFWCDPISGHATLYWYRQILGQGPELLVQFQDESVVDDSQLPKDRFSAERLKGVDSTLKIQPAELGDSAMYLCASSRGPGELFFGEGSRLTVL.

A note on this clone: The junction and the germline gene differ at one end; a read error may be behind it. The chain couples TRBV7-7 to TRBJ2-4; 16 bases fit TRBD2. Looked up from germline, CDR1 is SSHAT and CDR2 is FNYEAQ (reference sequence). This CDR3 has 15 amino acids. Written as DNA, the CDR3 is TGTGCTAGCAGGGGACTAGCGGGAGGGTCGGGCATTCAGTACTTC. Protein product: CASRGLAGGSGIQYF. Based on the CDR3 plus reference TRBV7-7 and TRBJ2-4, the full variable domain is GAGVSQSPRYKVTKRGQDVTLRCDPISSHATLYWYQQALGQGPEFLTYFNYEAQPDKSGLPSDRFSAERPEGSISTLTIQRTEQRDSAMYRCASRGLAGGSGIQYFGAGTRLSVL.

The chain recombines TRBV15 with TRBJ2-3; D may be TRBD2 (6 bases). Between the trimmed V and J ends, which lost 3 bases and 3 bases, there was a span of 13 bases. The CDR3 has 15 residues. The germline gives CDR1 LNHNV, CDR2 YYDKDF (reference sequence). CDR3 sequence (DNA): TGTGCCACCAGCAGGCAGGGAGGTTGGACAGATACGCAGTATTTT. Its translation is CATSRQGGWTDTQYF.

The chain couples TRBV2 to TRBJ2-1, with no clear D. Germline CDR1 SNHLY, CDR2 FYNNEI. The CDR3 loop spans 13 amino acids. Trimming pared 5 bases from V and 2 bases from J, leaving 7 bases between. CDR3 sequence reads: CASSLETYNEQFF. As DNA, the CDR3 is TGTGCCAGCAGTCTAGAAACCTACAATGAGCAGTTCTTC.